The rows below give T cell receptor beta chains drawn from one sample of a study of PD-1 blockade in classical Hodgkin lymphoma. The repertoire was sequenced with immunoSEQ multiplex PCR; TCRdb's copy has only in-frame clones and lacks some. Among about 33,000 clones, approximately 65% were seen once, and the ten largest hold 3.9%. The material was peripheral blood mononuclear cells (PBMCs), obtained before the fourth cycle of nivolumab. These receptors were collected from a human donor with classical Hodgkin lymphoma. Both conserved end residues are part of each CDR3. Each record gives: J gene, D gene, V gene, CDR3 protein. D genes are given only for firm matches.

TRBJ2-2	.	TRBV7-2	CASSLGWRNTGELFF
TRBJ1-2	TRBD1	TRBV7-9	CASSINVWTGLEDYGYTF
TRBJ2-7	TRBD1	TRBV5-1	CASSPPLRDSSYEQYF
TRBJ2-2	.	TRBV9	CASSETRSGELFF
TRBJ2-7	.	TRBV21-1	CASIKQGKGTYEQYF
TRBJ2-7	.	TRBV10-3	CAITHRAISPFLLYEQYF
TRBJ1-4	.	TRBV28	CASSTLTESNEKLFF
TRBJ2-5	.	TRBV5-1	CASSFTGNPQETQYF
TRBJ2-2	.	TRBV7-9	CASTNPTNTGELFF
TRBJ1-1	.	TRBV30	CAWSGGGGTEAFF
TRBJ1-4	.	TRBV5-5	CASSLAVGEKLFF
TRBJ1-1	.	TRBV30	CAWSLPRSYTEAFF
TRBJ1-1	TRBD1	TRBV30	CAWSVPGTATRANTEAFF
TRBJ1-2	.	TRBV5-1	CASSGGAGNAYGYTF
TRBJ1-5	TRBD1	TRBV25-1	CASSDGTGEGNQPQHF
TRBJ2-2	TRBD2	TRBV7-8	CASSLARTGGTGELFF
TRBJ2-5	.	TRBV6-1	CASSEWSGQETQYF
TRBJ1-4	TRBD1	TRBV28	CASSLKQGASEKLFF
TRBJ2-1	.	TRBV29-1	CSVEDRGPGRYNEQFF
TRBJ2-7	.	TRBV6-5	CASSQKGQVNYEQYF
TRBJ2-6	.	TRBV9	CASSLSTTRSNSGANVLTF
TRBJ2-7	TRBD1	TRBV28	CASRVRQGLNTYEQYF
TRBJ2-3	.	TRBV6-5	CASSYSIIRADTQYF
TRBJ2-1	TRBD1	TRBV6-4	CASSLGQGSYNEQFF
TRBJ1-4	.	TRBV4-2	CASSPWTELDATNEKLFF
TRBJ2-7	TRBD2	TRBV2	CASTGGLAGGEQYF
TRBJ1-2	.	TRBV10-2	CASSESGGEGRQYGYTF
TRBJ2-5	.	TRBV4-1	CASSPFGSPETQYF
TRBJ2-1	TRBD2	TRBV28	CASSRTSGSFYNEQFF
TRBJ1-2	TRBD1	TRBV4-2	CASSPDGGQGFGYTF
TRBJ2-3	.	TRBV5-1	CASSLAGNGADTQYF
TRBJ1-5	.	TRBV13	CASSIQGEFNQPQHF
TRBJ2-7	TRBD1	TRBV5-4	CASSGWTGVAYEQYF
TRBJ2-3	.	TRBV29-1	CSVGGPFSTQYF
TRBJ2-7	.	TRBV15	CATSSGGLDNEQYF
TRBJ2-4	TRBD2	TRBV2	CASNQLAAGYIQYF
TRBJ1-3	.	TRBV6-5	CASREIGRNTIYF